This T cell receptor beta chain was recorded in a study of Ad26.COV2.S vaccination and SARS-CoV-2 variants. V was clipped by 6 bases and J by 1 base, with 15 bases between them. The CDR3 length is 15 residues. Germline-derived CDR1 and CDR2 are MDHEN and SYDVKM. Study-level results: Overall T cell responses may have been underestimated by the analyses of TCR breadth and depth. Vaccinated individuals (as opposed to placebo recipients) had higher spike-specific TCR breadth. Post-vaccination breadth of spike-specific CD8+ and CD4+ T cell responses was reportedly substantial.

Points on this clone: The antigen remains undetermined.

The table came from immunoSEQ multiplex PCR; TCRdb's copy has only in-frame clones and leaves some out. The data contain about 87,000 clones, under 90% of them singletons. This chain uses TRBV28 with TRBJ1-1; possible D gene TRBD1, 5 bases. The sequence was obtained from a human donor who had recovered from COVID-19. The sample consisted of peripheral blood, taken after recovery from COVID-19. The CDR3 sequence is CASRPRVGGNTEAFF. CDR3 in DNA: TGTGCCAGCAGGCCGCGAGTGGGGGGGAACACTGAAGCTTTCTTT.